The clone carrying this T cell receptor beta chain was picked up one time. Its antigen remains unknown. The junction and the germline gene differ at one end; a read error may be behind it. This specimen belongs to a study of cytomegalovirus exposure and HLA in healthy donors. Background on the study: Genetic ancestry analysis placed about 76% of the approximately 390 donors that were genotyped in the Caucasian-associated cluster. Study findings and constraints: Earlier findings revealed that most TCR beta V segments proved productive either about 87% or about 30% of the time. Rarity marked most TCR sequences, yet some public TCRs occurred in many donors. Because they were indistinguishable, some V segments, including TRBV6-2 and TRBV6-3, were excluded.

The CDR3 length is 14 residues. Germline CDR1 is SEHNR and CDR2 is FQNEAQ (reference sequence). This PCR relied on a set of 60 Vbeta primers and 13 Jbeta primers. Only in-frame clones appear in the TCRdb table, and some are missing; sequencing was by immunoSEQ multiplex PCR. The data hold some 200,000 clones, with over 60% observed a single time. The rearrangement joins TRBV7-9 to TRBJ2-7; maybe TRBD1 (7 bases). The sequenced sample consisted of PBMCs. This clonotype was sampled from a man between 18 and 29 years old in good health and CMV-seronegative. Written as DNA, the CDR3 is TGTTCCAGCAGCTTAGCGCGGGACAGCTACGAGCAGTACTTC. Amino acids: CSSSLARDSYEQYF.